The clone carrying this TCR beta chain was found a few times. Its specificity is unknown. Using RNA transcripts as the source, TCR beta CDR3 regions were amplified. With the HTBI primer set, the TCR CDR3 went through a first round of RT-PCR. TCRdb itself ran the multiplex PCR reads through MiXCR, one entry per CDR3 protein. The sample includes roughly 400,000 distinct CDR3 sequences, over 12% seen only once; the top ten take around 28%. Every diagnosis used clinical symptoms, serum thyroxine and TRAb, thyroid ultrasound and orbital computed tomography. The data belong to a study of T cells in Graves' hyperthyroidism and ophthalmopathy. Overall study results and limits: Most clonotypes expanded in thyroid above 0.001 were likewise present in blood.

The CDR3 is made up of 15 amino acids. CDR1 is LNHDA and CDR2 is SQIVND in the germline V gene (reference sequence). Trimming left V 5 bases short and J 0 bases short, with 11 bases between. The sequence was obtained from a man in his fifties or sixties with Graves' ophthalmopathy. Sequencing was carried out using blood. The chain employs TRBV19 and TRBJ2-1, with D possibly matching TRBD2 (6 bases). The chain's CDR3 is CASSPAGSSYNEQFF. The CDR3 DNA sequence: TGTGCCAGTAGTCCAGCGGGTAGCTCCTACAATGAGCAGTTCTTC.